The text below deals with one T cell receptor (beta chain). No antigen is known for it. This record belongs to a study of T cell responses to AZD1222 COVID-19 vaccine. The study's findings and limits: A reported finding is that nearly half of spike-specific TCRs target unmutated variant regions. Breadth and depth of Spike-specific TCRs rose after two AZD1222 doses.

Here immunoSEQ multiplex PCR was the method, and the copy in TCRdb shows in-frame clones only, minus some. The table records 40,000 to 55,000 clones, 70% to 90% of them present only once. In germline, CDR1 is LNHDA, CDR2 SQIVND (reference sequence). This CDR3 has 13 amino acids. Trimming cost V 3 bases and J 7 bases, with 10 bases left between them. The sequence was collected from an adult who received the AZD1222 COVID-19 vaccine. The rearrangement uses TRBV19 and TRBJ1-5; D uncertain. The specimen comprised peripheral blood, sampled 28 days after the second AZD1222 dose. The CDR3 reads CASSIDHQQPQHF. Here the CDR3 DNA reads TGTGCCAGTAGTATTGACCATCAACAGCCCCAGCATTTT.